What follows are 2 T cell receptor beta chains derived from one specimen sequenced in a study of blood T cell repertoires in COVID-19. TCRdb's table, derived via immunoSEQ multiplex PCR, lists solely in-frame clones and lacks some. The table includes 84,000 or so clones, around 85% detected once. What was sequenced was peripheral blood. The receptors originated from a man aged 55 to 70 with acute or convalescent COVID-19.

The chain joins TRBV11-2 to TRBJ2-2; a possible D gene is TRBD1 (5 bases). CDR1 SGHAT and CDR2 FQNNGV come from the germline V gene. This CDR3 has 16 amino acids. V shed 4 bases and J shed 4 bases, with 16 bases lying between them. The CDR3 DNA reads as TGTGCCAGCAGCTCCCTTAGGGGAAGGGGCACCGGGGAGCTGTTTTTT. Amino acids: CASSSLRGRGTGELFF.

The V and J genes are TRBV6-5 and TRBJ1-1; no reliable D call. The V end was cut by 8 bases, the J end by 0 bases, with 10 bases between. Per the germline V gene, CDR1 is MNHEY and CDR2 is SVGAGI. The CDR3 runs to 13 residues. The CDR3 bases are TGTGCCAGCGGCGACTGGCTGAACACTGAAGCTTTCTTT. Its translation is CASGDWLNTEAFF.